One and the same sample provided the 29 T cell receptor beta chains below, sequenced in a study of CXCR3-negative and CXCR3-positive naive CD8 T cells. The study's findings and limits: TRB CDR3s of CXCR3-positive naive cells were more hydrophobic than those of CXCR3-negative naive cells.

Which antigens these TCRs recognize remains unknown. Researchers prepared the TRB cDNA libraries using 5' RACE with UMI labels. TCRdb reprocessed the 5' RACE reads and reports one entry per CDR3 protein, with no DNA. The table lists around 63,000 distinct CDR3 sequences. Sequences were obtained from naive CXCR3+ CD8+ T cells from blood. The subset here: CD45RO-CCR7+CD27+CD95- naive CD8+ T cells expressing CXCR3 (TNR3+). These receptors were collected from a human donor in good health. Some clones in this sample may be carry-over from other donors' samples.

The J gene is TRBJ1-1, the V gene TRBV9; TCRdb outputs TRBD1, but without DNA this stays unchecked. Germline CDR1 and CDR2: SGDLS and YYNGEE. The CDR3 is 17 residues long. CDR3 protein: CASSVGTGGGLHTEAFF.

The chain has TRBV3-1 and TRBJ2-1; TCRdb lists TRBD1, though no DNA is available to test this call. Germline CDR1 is LGHDT and CDR2 is YNNKEL (reference sequence). This CDR3 is 19 amino acids long. This CDR3 is CASSHHSGTDASSYNEQFF.

This sequence joins TRBV6-4 and TRBJ2-2. The CDR3 spans 13 residues. Germline V gene lookup returns CDR1 MRHNA and CDR2 SNTAGT. This chain's CDR3 is CASSPFNTGELFF.

The chain recombines TRBV12-3 or TRBV12-4 with TRBJ2-2; absent DNA, TCRdb's TRBD2 call cannot be checked. This CDR3 is 14 amino acids long. CDR3 sequence reads: CAIFEGVLGGELFF.

The chain is built from TRBV4-3 and TRBJ2-1; as DNA is missing, the TRBD1 call by TCRdb cannot be tested. The CDR3 spans 16 residues. Looked up from germline, CDR1 is LGHNA and CDR2 is YSLEER. The CDR3 here is CASSQAYGGLSNEQFF.

This chain joins TRBV7-9 and TRBJ2-7; TCRdb names TRBD2, which stays unverified in the absence of DNA. This CDR3 has 13 amino acids. Germline CDR1 SEHNR, CDR2 FQNEAQ (reference sequence). The CDR3 spells CASTTSQFYEQYF.

The chain is built from TRBV29-1 and TRBJ2-5. The CDR3 extends over 11 amino acids. In germline, CDR1 is SQVTM, CDR2 ANQGSEA. CDR3 amino acids: CSVPSQETQYF.

The V call is TRBV7-2, the J call TRBJ2-5; lacking DNA, the TRBD2 call made by TCRdb goes unchecked. The CDR3 loop spans 14 amino acids. The germline gives CDR1 SGHTA, CDR2 FQGNSA. CDR3 region: CASSPSGGVETQYF.

V gene TRBV20-1 combines with J gene TRBJ2-7; TCRdb's D call, TRBD2, is unchecked because there is no DNA. CDR3 length: 13 amino acids. Per germline, CDR1 DFQATT and CDR2 SNEGSKA (reference sequence). The CDR3 is CSARIAGGYEQYF.

J is TRBJ1-1 and V is TRBV7-3. CDR3 length: 12 amino acids. Germline V gene lookup returns CDR1 SGHTA and CDR2 FQGTGA. CDR3 loop: CASSLIVFEAFF.

V usage is TRBV7-2 and J usage is TRBJ2-3; TCRdb picks TRBD2, but there is no DNA to check that call. CDR1 is SGHTA and CDR2 is FQGNSA in the germline V gene. The CDR3 is 17 amino acids. The CDR3 loop is CASSRGLAGAVTDTQYF. The whole variable domain, remainder taken from reference TRBV7-2 and TRBJ2-3, is GAGVSQSPSNKVTEKGKDVELRCDPISGHTALYWYRQSLGQGLEFLIYFQGNSAPDKSGLPSDRFSAERTGGSVSTLTIQRTQQEDSAVYLCASSRGLAGAVTDTQYFGPGTRLTVL.

The chain couples TRBV29-1 to TRBJ2-1; the D call of TRBD2 rests on TCRdb alone, since no DNA is present to check it. The CDR3 consists of 13 residues. The V gene's germline CDR1 is SQVTM and CDR2 ANQGSEA. CDR3 sequence: CSVRLAGVLEQFF.

By frequency, this clonotype is medium-sized. This sequence joins TRBV20-1 and TRBJ2-1; the D call from TCRdb, TRBD2, cannot be confirmed without DNA. CDR1 and CDR2 (germline): DFQATT, SNEGSKA (reference sequence). The CDR3 runs 14 residues. The CDR3 protein is CSATGTRAYNEQFF.

The CDR3 protein is CSAPDPGGTQYF. This chain joins TRBV29-1 and TRBJ2-3; TCRdb's D call, TRBD1, is unchecked because there is no DNA. Looked up from germline, CDR1 is SQVTM and CDR2 is ANQGSEA. The CDR3 has 12 amino acids.

The chain is built from TRBV28 and TRBJ2-3; TCRdb gives TRBD1 as the D gene, but with no DNA this cannot be confirmed. The CDR3 has 15 amino acids. Germline V CDR1 and CDR2: MDHEN, SYDVKM. CDR3: CASSPGQGSTDTQYF.

The chain recombines TRBV6-1 with TRBJ2-2. The CDR3 is 14 residues long. CDR1 and CDR2 (germline): MNHNS, SASEGT. CDR3 loop: CASSPEPVSGELFF.

V is TRBV29-1 and J is TRBJ2-7; TCRdb's D call, TRBD1, is unchecked because there is no DNA. The V gene's germline CDR1 is SQVTM and CDR2 ANQGSEA. The CDR3 is 14 amino acids. The CDR3 loop reads CSVGGTRGIHEQYF.

This rearrangement joins TRBV4-3 to TRBJ2-7; TCRdb designates TRBD1, a call that cannot be tested without DNA. This CDR3 region has 16 residues. Per the germline V gene, CDR1 is LGHNA and CDR2 is YSLEER. The CDR3 region is CASSQDRGTVEYEQYF.

The chain joins TRBV29-1 to TRBJ2-7; no DNA is available, so the TRBD1 call from TCRdb remains unchecked. This CDR3 has 13 residues. Per germline, CDR1 SQVTM and CDR2 ANQGSEA. The CDR3 loop reads CSVTWDSSYEQYF.

The rearrangement uses TRBV20-1 and TRBJ2-1; absent DNA, TCRdb's TRBD1 call cannot be checked. The CDR3 covers 14 residues. Germline V CDR1 and CDR2: DFQATT, SNEGSKA (reference sequence). The CDR3 loop is CSARAGDSYNEQFF.

The V gene is TRBV6-5, the J gene TRBJ1-2; TCRdb's D call, TRBD1, is unchecked because there is no DNA. The CDR3 spans 11 residues. CDR1 and CDR2 from the germline V gene are MNHEY and SVGAGI. CDR3 region: CASWGGRGYTF.

The J gene is TRBJ2-1, the V gene TRBV11-2; the TRBD2 assignment by TCRdb is unverifiable without DNA. Germline V gene sequence: CDR1 SGHAT, CDR2 FQNNGV. CDR3 size: 14 residues. The CDR3 loop is CASSHRGEVGEQFF.

J is TRBJ1-4 and V is TRBV14; TCRdb picks TRBD1, but there is no DNA to check that call. The V gene's germline CDR1 is SGHDN and CDR2 FVKESK. CDR3 length: 19 amino acids. The CDR3 is CASSQDVKTGGWKNEKLFF. Full variable domain (outside the CDR3, taken from reference TRBV14 and TRBJ1-4): EAGVTQFPSHSVIEKGQTVTLRCDPISGHDNLYWYRRVMGKEIKFLLHFVKESKQDESGMPNNRFLAERTGGTYSTLKVQPAELEDSGVYFCASSQDVKTGGWKNEKLFFGSGTQLSVL.

The gene calls are TRBV19 and TRBJ2-7; TCRdb selects TRBD1, and the lack of DNA leaves this call unchecked. CDR3 length: 13 residues. The germline V gene has CDR1 LNHDA and CDR2 SQIVND (reference sequence). CDR3 loop: CASSRTGAYEQYF.

The chain has TRBV29-1 and TRBJ1-1; the D call from TCRdb, TRBD1, cannot be confirmed without DNA. In germline, CDR1 is SQVTM, CDR2 ANQGSEA. CDR3 length equals 11 residues. CDR3: CSVLGAQGAFF.

CDR3 region: CSARVAPSTGFADNEQFF. The chain employs TRBV20-1 and TRBJ2-1; TCRdb gives TRBD1 as the D gene, but with no DNA this cannot be confirmed. CDR3 size: 18 residues. CDR1 is DFQATT, CDR2 SNEGSKA, per germline (reference sequence).

The chain links TRBV16 to TRBJ2-7; the TCRdb call, TRBD2, lacks DNA for checking. CDR1 and CDR2 (germline): KGHSY, FQNENV. This CDR3 comprises 15 residues. CDR3 amino acids: CASSQFADPGDEQYF.

The chain uses TRBV15 and TRBJ2-2. This CDR3 is built from 15 residues. Germline V gene data show CDR1 as LNHNV and CDR2 as YYDKDF (reference sequence). The CDR3 loop reads CATSRGRSDPGELFF.

V gene TRBV29-1 combines with J gene TRBJ2-3; TCRdb's D call, TRBD2, is unchecked because there is no DNA. The CDR3 spans 13 residues. Germline V gene data show CDR1 as SQVTM and CDR2 as ANQGSEA. The CDR3 reads CSVDGRDPDTQYF.